Shown below are 27 T cell receptor beta chains from a single sample sequenced in a study of CD8 T cells in Susac syndrome. Reverse transcription of 0.5 to 1 ug RNA used random hexamers. TCRdb ran MiXCR on the immunoSEQ multiplex PCR reads and lists one entry per CDR3 protein. Of 200,000 to 300,000 distinct CDR3 sequences listed, about 96% are singletons. The sample comprised CD4+ T cells from PBMCs. The receptors were sampled from a human donor with Susac syndrome.

V usage is TRBV20-1 and J usage is TRBJ2-7; 15 nucleotides agree with TRBD2. J gave up 3 bases and V 6 bases, and 3 bases lay outside the gene matches. Looked up from germline, CDR1 is DFQATT and CDR2 is SNEGSKA (reference sequence). This CDR3 is 14 amino acids long. CDR3: CSARTSGRGYEQYF. For the CDR3, the DNA is TGCAGTGCAAGGACTAGCGGGAGGGGCTACGAGCAGTACTTC.

A single count supports this clonotype. The chain combines TRBV15 with TRBJ2-4, with 10 bases lining up with TRBD2. Per the germline V gene, CDR1 is LNHNV and CDR2 is YYDKDF (reference sequence). This CDR3 has 14 residues. Trimming cost V 7 bases and J 7 bases; bases outside gene matches: 7. In nucleotides, the CDR3 is TGTGCCACCACCACGGGACTAGCGCAGAACATTCAGTACTTC. Protein sequence: CATTTGLAQNIQYF.

The rearrangement joins TRBV7-8 to TRBJ2-1; possibly TRBD1 for D (5 bases). CDR1 and CDR2 (germline): SGHVS, FQNEAQ. This CDR3 contains 16 residues. Trimming took off 8 bases at V and 3 bases at J, with 20 bases between the two ends. The CDR3 sequence: CASLSQRPGFYNEQFF. The CDR3 DNA sequence: TGTGCCAGCCTCTCGCAAAGGCCAGGGTTCTACAATGAGCAGTTCTTC.

The chain is built from TRBV7-2 and TRBJ1-4; D call uncertain. Germline V gene sequence: CDR1 SGHTA, CDR2 FQGNSA. V was pared by 5 bases and J by 3 bases, with 7 bases between. This CDR3 spans 13 amino acids. The CDR3 DNA follows: TGTGCCAGCAGCCTTTCAGCTAATGAAAAACTGTTTTTT. Its translation: CASSLSANEKLFF. The whole variable domain, remainder taken from reference TRBV7-2 and TRBJ1-4, is GAGVSQSPSNKVTEKGKDVELRCDPISGHTALYWYRQSLGQGLEFLIYFQGNSAPDKSGLPSDRFSAERTGGSVSTLTIQRTQQEDSAVYLCASSLSANEKLFFGSGTQLSVL.

The chain combines TRBV9 with TRBJ2-2; D not resolved. The CDR3 has 14 residues. The ends were cut back, 5 bases at V and 3 bases at J, with 11 bases in the middle. Germline V CDR1 and CDR2: SGDLS, YYNGEE. CDR3 coding DNA: TGTGCCAGCAGTCGAATAGAATACACCGGGGAGCTGTTTTTT. Its translation: CASSRIEYTGELFF.

The rearrangement uses TRBV29-1 and TRBJ1-1, with 8 bases matching TRBD1. The V segment lost 3 bases and the J segment 2 bases; nucleotides outside the gene matches: 8. The CDR3 has 15 residues. The germline CDR1 and CDR2 sequences are SQVTM and ANQGSEA. This CDR3 reads CSVEPSGQGNTEAFF. The CDR3, as DNA: TGCAGCGTTGAGCCTTCCGGACAGGGAAACACTGAAGCTTTCTTT.

V is TRBV30 and J is TRBJ1-3; D remains unclear. There are 14 residues in the CDR3. Germline V gene lookup returns CDR1 GTSNPN and CDR2 SVGIG (reference sequence). The V and J ends lost 6 bases and 0 bases respectively, with 12 bases between them. CDR3 amino acids: CACSKIHSGNTIYF. In DNA, the CDR3 is TGTGCCTGTTCGAAGATCCACTCTGGAAACACCATATATTTT.

This chain links TRBV29-1 with TRBJ2-3, with D possibly matching TRBD2 (6 bases). The V end lost 4 bases, the J end lost 0 bases, and 14 bases lay between the germline ends. The CDR3 has 15 amino acids. Germline V CDR1 and CDR2: SQVTM, ANQGSEA. The CDR3 protein is CSVVGGVTSTDTQYF. CDR3 sequence (DNA): TGCAGCGTTGTGGGGGGAGTTACTAGCACAGATACGCAGTATTTT.

This sequence joins TRBV10-3 and TRBJ2-1; TRBD2 is a possible D gene (6 bases). V dropped 0 bases and J dropped 7 bases, with 7 bases sitting between them. The CDR3 runs to 13 residues. Germline V gives CDR1 ENHRY, CDR2 SYGVKD. The DNA for the CDR3 is TGTGCCATCAGTGAGTCGGGGGGTAATGAGCAGTTCTTC. This gives the protein CAISESGGNEQFF.

The chain uses TRBV2 and TRBJ2-5, with 7 bases that match TRBD2. The CDR3 contains 15 residues. After removal of 1 base from V and 5 bases from J, the junction contained 7 bases not matched to a gene. Per germline, CDR1 SNHLY and CDR2 FYNNEI. CDR3 bases: TGTGCCAGCAGTGAAGGGACTAGGGGTGTGGAGACCCAGTACTTC. Its translation: CASSEGTRGVETQYF.

This chain joins TRBV29-1 and TRBJ1-1; D gene ambiguous. From germline, CDR1 is SQVTM and CDR2 ANQGSEA. The CDR3 totals 13 residues. The V end lost 8 bases, the J end lost 0 bases, and 13 bases lay between the germline ends. CDR3 DNA: TGCAGCATCGAGGGCCAGATGAACACTGAAGCTTTCTTT. The encoded protein is CSIEGQMNTEAFF.

As for this clonotype: The germline gene is not matched at one end of the junction; a read error may be the cause. The genes are TRBV10-3 and TRBJ1-1; no clear D. CDR1 is ENHRY and CDR2 is SYGVKD in the germline V gene. The CDR3 contains 13 residues. CDR3 sequence reads: CAIRDVRNTEAFF. CDR3 bases: TGTGCCATCCGTGACGTCCGGAACACTGAAGCTTTCTTT.

The chain recombines TRBV14 with TRBJ2-5; 8 bases match TRBD1. The CDR3 extends over 15 amino acids. The trim removed 6 bases at V and 4 bases at J, leaving 10 bases unmatched. Germline V gives CDR1 SGHDN, CDR2 FVKESK. This CDR3 is CASSRQGMIGETQYF. The CDR3 bases are TGTGCCAGCAGTCGACAGGGGATGATAGGAGAGACCCAGTACTTC.

This clonotype was counted a single time. The chain links TRBV5-6 to TRBJ2-3; D may be TRBD1 or TRBD2 (5 bases each). Looked up from germline, CDR1 is SGHDT and CDR2 is YYEEEE. V was trimmed by 3 bases and J by 2 bases, leaving 13 bases between them. This CDR3 is built from 15 residues. The CDR3 nucleotides read TGTGCCAGCAGCTGGGCCGGGACCAACACAGATACGCAGTATTTT. This translates into CASSWAGTNTDTQYF.

V is TRBV28 and J is TRBJ1-1; TRBD1 agrees at 7 bases. The CDR3 runs 14 residues. With V trimmed by 5 bases and J by 5 bases, 8 bases remained unmatched. Germline-derived CDR1 and CDR2 are MDHEN and SYDVKM. The CDR3 loop reads CASSLDREYTEAFF. CDR3 bases: TGTGCCAGCAGTCTCGACAGGGAATATACTGAAGCTTTCTTT.

This clonotype is a singleton in its sample. The chain is built from TRBV29-1 and TRBJ2-2, with D tentatively TRBD1 (5 bases). This CDR3 is 14 amino acids long. CDR1 and CDR2 from the germline V gene are SQVTM and ANQGSEA. V gave up 4 bases and J gave up 4 bases, with 13 bases separating them. The chain's CDR3 is CSVVRDWGTGELFF. Here the CDR3 DNA reads TGCAGCGTTGTCAGGGATTGGGGCACCGGGGAGCTGTTTTTT.

The CDR3 here is CASRRGRNSNQPQHF. The CDR3 region has the DNA TGTGCCAGCAGACGAGGACGGAATAGCAATCAGCCCCAGCATTTT. V gene TRBV12-3 or TRBV12-4 combines with J gene TRBJ1-5; D uncertain. This CDR3 contains 15 residues. Trimming removed 6 bases from V and 0 bases from J, with 12 bases in between.

This clonotype showed up just once. The chain is built from TRBV9 and TRBJ2-1; D gene unclear. The CDR3 length is 9 residues. The V gene lost 7 bases and the J gene lost 10 bases, with 6 bases spanning the gap. Germline values: CDR1 SGDLS, CDR2 YYNGEE. The CDR3 loop reads CASLGEQFF. Here the CDR3 DNA reads TGTGCCAGCCTCGGCGAGCAGTTCTTC.

CDR3 in amino acids: CASSDLNRDRAFGYTF. Here the CDR3 DNA reads TGTGCCAGCAGCGACTTGAACCGGGACAGGGCTTTCGGCTACACCTTC. The chain uses TRBV11-3 and TRBJ1-2; TRBD1 matches at 9 bases. V gave up 5 bases and J gave up 8 bases; unmatched junction bases: 15. This CDR3 region has 16 residues. Looked up from germline, CDR1 is SGHNT and CDR2 is YENEEA.

The rearrangement links TRBV20-1 to TRBJ2-5, with D unresolved. Germline CDR1 is DFQATT and CDR2 is SNEGSKA (reference sequence). V was cut by 3 bases and J by 2 bases, with 13 bases left in between. This CDR3 region has 14 residues. DNA of the CDR3: TGCAGTGCTAGTTTTGTCAGAGCACAAGAGACCCAGTACTTC. This translates into CSASFVRAQETQYF.

The CDR3 sequence is CATASLGGGYGEQYF. The CDR3 bases are TGTGCCACAGCCAGTCTAGGAGGCGGGTACGGCGAGCAGTACTTC. The J gene is TRBJ2-7, the V gene TRBV6-1, with D perhaps matching TRBD2 (5 bases). This CDR3 has 15 amino acids. The V and J ends lost 10 bases and 6 bases respectively, with 25 bases between them. Per germline, CDR1 MNHNS and CDR2 SASEGT.

The chain carries TRBV3-1 and TRBJ2-5; D is tentatively TRBD1 or TRBD2 (5 bases each). This CDR3 is built from 15 residues. CDR1 LGHDT and CDR2 YNNKEL come from the germline V gene (reference sequence). Between the trimmed V and J ends, which lost 7 bases and 2 bases, there was a span of 17 bases. The CDR3: CASTATTGAQETQYF. The CDR3 nucleotides are TGTGCCAGCACAGCAACGACCGGGGCACAAGAGACCCAGTACTTC.

CDR3 amino acids: CASSQEDRQPQHF. In DNA form, the CDR3 reads TGTGCCAGCAGCCAAGAGGACAGGCAGCCCCAGCATTTT. The chain carries TRBV3-1 and TRBJ1-5, with TRBD1 matching over 7 bases. The CDR3 has 13 residues. Germline CDR1 is LGHDT and CDR2 is YNNKEL (reference sequence). The junction had 0 bases not matched to a gene; V was cut back by 0 bases and J by 7 bases. The full variable domain, rest sourced from reference TRBV3-1 and TRBJ1-5, is DTAVSQTPKYLVTQMGNDKSIKCEQNLGHDTMYWYKQDSKKFLKIMFSYNNKELIINETVPNRFSPKSPDKAHLNLHINSLELGDSAVYFCASSQEDRQPQHFGDGTRLSIL.

V usage is TRBV20-1 and J usage is TRBJ2-1; 12 bases agree with TRBD2. This CDR3 spans 15 amino acids. With 2 bases clipped from V and 7 bases from J, the junction kept 6 bases outside the gene matches. The germline V gene has CDR1 DFQATT and CDR2 SNEGSKA (reference sequence). The CDR3 DNA is TGCAGTGCTAGACGGACTAGCGGGATCTATAATGAGCAGTTCTTC. It codes for CSARRTSGIYNEQFF.

This chain links TRBV3-1 with TRBJ2-1; D ambiguous. The V end was cut by 7 bases, the J end by 0 bases, with 10 bases between. In germline, CDR1 is LGHDT, CDR2 YNNKEL (reference sequence). There are 14 residues in the CDR3. The CDR3 loop is CASTRTSSYNEQFF. The CDR3 DNA sequence: TGTGCCAGCACCCGCACAAGCTCCTACAATGAGCAGTTCTTC.

V gene TRBV29-1 combines with J gene TRBJ2-3, with 7 nucleotides matching TRBD1. The ends lost 0 bases at V and 1 base at J; junction bases unmatched: 10. The CDR3 covers 17 residues. From germline, CDR1 is SQVTM and CDR2 ANQGSEA. This CDR3 is CSVEDMKGAGGTDTQYF. The DNA of the CDR3 is TGCAGCGTTGAAGATATGAAGGGGGCCGGTGGCACAGATACGCAGTATTTT.

This chain links TRBV28 with TRBJ2-7; perhaps TRBD2 as D (6 bases). The V gene lost 6 bases and the J gene lost 0 bases, with 15 bases spanning the gap. CDR1 MDHEN and CDR2 SYDVKM come from the germline V gene. There are 15 residues in the CDR3. The CDR3 here is CASSGLPRASYEQYF. The CDR3 DNA is TGTGCCAGCAGCGGACTACCCCGTGCCTCCTACGAGCAGTACTTC.